The 11 T cell receptor beta chains in this list originate from one sample, sequenced in a study of blood T cell repertoires in COVID-19 (dated by TCRdb to about 2020). Receptor libraries were prepared by the immunoSEQ multiplex PCR assay. The immuneACCESS repertoire file appears here via TCRdb, limited to in-frame rearrangements. These files lack a portion of the clones; in checked studies, under half of the deficit traces to unresolved V genes, and the cause of the others is not known. Present in this sample are over 150,000 clones, 88% of which were seen just once. Around 1.1% of the sample goes to the ten largest clones. Sequencing input: peripheral blood. The receptors were sampled from a man aged 25 to 45 with acute or convalescent COVID-19.

This clone was found once. The chain carries TRBV28 and TRBJ2-2; 7 nucleotides align to TRBD1. The CDR3 consists of 15 residues. Germline V lookup: CDR1 MDHEN, CDR2 SYDVKM. The trim removed 6 bases at V and 2 bases at J, leaving 6 bases unmatched. CDR3 nucleotide sequence: TGTGCCAGCAGATACAGGGGACCCAACACCGGGGAGCTGTTTTTT. Translating it yields CASRYRGPNTGELFF.

This clone was seen a handful of times. CDR3 in amino acids: CASSSDREASGNTEAFF. CDR3 DNA: TGTGCCAGCAGCTCCGACAGGGAGGCGTCTGGAAACACTGAAGCTTTCTTT. V usage is TRBV28 and J usage is TRBJ1-1; 7 bases match TRBD1. V trimming: 6 bases; J trimming: 2 bases; junction bases outside the gene matches: 15. This CDR3 is 17 amino acids long. CDR1 is MDHEN and CDR2 is SYDVKM in the germline V gene.

This chain connects TRBV7-8 to TRBJ1-4; D unresolved. The germline V and J ends were trimmed by 2 bases and 4 bases, with 11 bases remaining between them. The germline V gene has CDR1 SGHVS and CDR2 FQNEAQ. The CDR3 runs 15 residues. CDR3 in DNA: TGTGCCAGCAGCTTACGGAGGCGGGTTAATGAAAAACTGTTTTTT. Its protein product is CASSLRRRVNEKLFF.

This clone has only one observation. The chain combines TRBV14 with TRBJ1-1; possible D gene TRBD1, 6 bases. CDR3 length: 14 residues. Germline V gene data show CDR1 as SGHDN and CDR2 as FVKESK. Trimming left V 5 bases short and J 2 bases short, with 12 bases between. CDR3 loop: CASSVHRVNTEAFF. In DNA, the CDR3 is TGTGCCAGCAGCGTACACAGGGTCAACACTGAAGCTTTCTTT.

The chain links TRBV21-1 to TRBJ1-1. TRBV21-1 counts as a pseudogene. This CDR3 region has 15 residues. CDR3 DNA sequence: TGTGCCAGCAGCAAGAGGCCAGCGACGAACACTGAAGCTTTCTTT. Translating it yields CASSKRPATNTEAFF.

V is TRBV11-2 and J is TRBJ2-3; 9 bases agree with TRBD2. CDR1 and CDR2 from the germline V gene are SGHAT and FQNNGV. The CDR3 sequence is 16 residues long. With 2 bases clipped from V and 5 bases from J, the junction kept 8 bases outside the gene matches. The CDR3 DNA sequence: TGTGCCAGCAGCTTATTTGTGGGACTAGCTCGAGATACGCAGTATTTT. Protein: CASSLFVGLARDTQYF.

The chain combines TRBV19 with TRBJ2-1; D is unresolved. The CDR3 runs 13 residues. Between the trimmed V and J ends, which lost 8 bases and 0 bases, there was a span of 8 bases. The V gene's germline CDR1 is LNHDA and CDR2 SQIVND (reference sequence). DNA for the CDR3: TGTGCCAGTCGGTCTAACTCCTACAATGAGCAGTTCTTC. Translating gives CASRSNSYNEQFF.

The chain employs TRBV27 and TRBJ2-7; 11 positions agree with TRBD1. CDR1 and CDR2 from the germline V gene are MNHEY and SMNVEV (reference sequence). The trim removed 7 bases at V and 0 bases at J, leaving 2 bases unmatched. The CDR3 spans 14 residues. The CDR3 DNA is TGTGCCAGCATCGGGACAGGGGGCTCCTACGAGCAGTACTTC. Translated, it gives CASIGTGGSYEQYF.

The J gene is TRBJ2-3, the V gene TRBV30; TRBD2 agrees at 10 bases. CDR3 length: 18 amino acids. V lost 4 bases, J lost 0 bases, and 13 bases stayed unmatched. Germline V lookup: CDR1 GTSNPN, CDR2 SVGIG (reference sequence). The CDR3: CAWTRLGLAGGSTDTQYF. In DNA, the CDR3 is TGTGCCTGGACCCGTTTAGGATTAGCGGGGGGTAGCACAGATACGCAGTATTTT.

The J gene is TRBJ2-2, the V gene TRBV5-4; possibly TRBD1 for D (6 bases). The CDR3 is 15 amino acids. CDR1 and CDR2 (germline): SGHNT, YYREEE (reference sequence). V lost 3 bases and J lost 1, with 10 bases in between. CDR3 sequence reads: CASSSRTENTGELFF. The CDR3 nucleotides are TGTGCCAGCAGCTCGCGGACAGAGAACACCGGGGAGCTGTTTTTT.

J is TRBJ1-4 and V is TRBV30; 10 nucleotides line up with TRBD1. The germline V gene encodes CDR1 GTSNPN and CDR2 SVGIG (reference sequence). The CDR3 length is 14 residues. J lost 5 bases, V lost 6 bases, and 6 bases had no gene match. CDR3 sequence reads: CACSPGQGNEKLFF. DNA of the CDR3: TGTGCCTGTTCGCCGGGACAGGGGAATGAAAAACTGTTTTTT.